This T cell receptor beta chain derives from a study of blood T cell repertoires in COVID-19. Assay used: immunoSEQ multiplex PCR; TCRdb lists only in-frame clones, some missing. The sample has hundreds of thousands of clones, around 90% seen once; the top ten hold approximately 9%. This CDR3 spans 13 amino acids. The ends lost 5 bases at V and 5 bases at J; junction bases unmatched: 3. Germline V lookup: CDR1 SEHNR, CDR2 FQNEAQ (reference sequence). Material for sequencing was PBMCs or T cells enriched from blood (not recorded which). The chain carries TRBV7-9 and TRBJ1-5; 7 positions match TRBD1. This sequence originates from a young woman who had recovered from COVID-19. CDR3 protein: CASSTQGDQPQHF. CDR3 nucleotides: TGTGCCAGCAGCACGCAGGGGGATCAGCCCCAGCATTTT.